This T cell receptor beta chain is drawn from a study of blood T cells in healthy people across ages. Study-level information: When template switching was applied, about one barcoded beta molecule was captured per two T cells.

Isolating PBMCs gave at least 6 million of these cells per sample. The CDR3 runs to 13 residues. The V end was cut by 1 base, the J end by 4 bases, with 8 bases between. Germline values: CDR1 MNHNS, CDR2 SASEGT. The second PCR ran about 6 to 11 cycles with a sample-barcoded 5' primer and J-beta primers. TCRdb used MiXCR to reprocess the 5' RACE reads, holding one entry per CDR3 protein. The table has around 1,800,000 distinct CDR3 sequences, approximately 39% seen once. The V and J genes are TRBV6-1 and TRBJ2-7; a weak D match, TRBD1 (5 bases). The source of this sequence is a human donor in good health. The sample comprised blood. CDR3 bases: TGTGCCAGCAGTGAAGTTCCAGGGTACGAGCAGTACTTC. Amino acid sequence: CASSEVPGYEQYF.